The clone carrying this T cell receptor (beta chain) was recorded many times. MiXCR, applied by TCRdb to the RT-PCR reads, yields one record per CDR3 protein. The sample has about 100,000 distinct CDR3 sequences, 35% seen once. This CDR3 comprises 16 residues. The junction had 7 bases not matched to a gene; V was cut back by 6 bases and J by 2 bases. This record belongs to a study of patients and donors after allogeneic stem cell transplantation. V is TRBV12-3 or TRBV12-4 and J is TRBJ1-2; TRBD1 aligns across 12 bases. This receptor was identified in a human donor who was either an allogeneic HSCT recipient or a stem cell or donor lymphocyte infusion donor (not recorded which). It is not recorded whose cells these are; they may come from a transplant donor. Sequencing input: blood, either unsorted or a sorted T cell fraction (not recorded which). CDR3: CASRAGTGGRNYGYTF. The CDR3 nucleotides are TGTGCCAGCAGAGCCGGGACAGGGGGCAGGAACTATGGCTACACCTTC.